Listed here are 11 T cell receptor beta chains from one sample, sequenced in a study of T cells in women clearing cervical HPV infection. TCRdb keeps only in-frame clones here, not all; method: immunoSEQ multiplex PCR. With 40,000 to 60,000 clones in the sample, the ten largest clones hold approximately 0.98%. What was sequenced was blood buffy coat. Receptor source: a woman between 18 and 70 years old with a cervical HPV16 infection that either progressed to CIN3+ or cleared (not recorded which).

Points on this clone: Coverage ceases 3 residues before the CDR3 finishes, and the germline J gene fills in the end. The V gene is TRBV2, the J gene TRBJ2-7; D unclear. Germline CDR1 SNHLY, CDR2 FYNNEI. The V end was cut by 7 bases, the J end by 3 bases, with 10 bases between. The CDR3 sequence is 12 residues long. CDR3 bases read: TGTGCCAGCATAAACCAGGACTACGAG. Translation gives CASINQDYE. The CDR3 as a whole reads CASINQDYEQYF.

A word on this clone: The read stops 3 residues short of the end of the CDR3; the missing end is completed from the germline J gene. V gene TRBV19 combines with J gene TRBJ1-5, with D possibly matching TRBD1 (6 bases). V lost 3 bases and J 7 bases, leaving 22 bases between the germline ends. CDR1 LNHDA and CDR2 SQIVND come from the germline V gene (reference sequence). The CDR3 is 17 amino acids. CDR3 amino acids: CASSIRPFSQGDQPQHF. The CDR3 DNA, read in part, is TGTGCCAGTAGTATCAGACCATTCTCACAGGGAGACCAGCCC.

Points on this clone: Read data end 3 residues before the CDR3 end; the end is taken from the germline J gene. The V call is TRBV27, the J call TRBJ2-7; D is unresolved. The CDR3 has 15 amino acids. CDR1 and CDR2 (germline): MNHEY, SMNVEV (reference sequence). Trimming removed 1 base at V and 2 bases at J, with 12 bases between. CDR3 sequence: CASSLYAVDAYEQYF. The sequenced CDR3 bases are TGTGCCAGCAGTTTATACGCGGTGGATGCCTACGAG.

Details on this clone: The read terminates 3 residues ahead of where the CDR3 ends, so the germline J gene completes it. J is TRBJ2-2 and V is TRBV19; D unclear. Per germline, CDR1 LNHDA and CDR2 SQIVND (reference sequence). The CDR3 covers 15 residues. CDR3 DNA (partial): TGTGCCAGTAGTACGCCCCACTCCCTTAATGAAAAG. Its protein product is CASSTPHSLNEK. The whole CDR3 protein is CASSTPHSLNEKLFF.

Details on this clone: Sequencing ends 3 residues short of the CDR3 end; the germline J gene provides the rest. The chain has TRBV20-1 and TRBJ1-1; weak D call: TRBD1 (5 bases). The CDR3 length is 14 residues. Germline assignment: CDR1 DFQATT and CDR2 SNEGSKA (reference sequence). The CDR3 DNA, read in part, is TGCAGTGCTAAAAAAGAGCCTTCGGGGGGGAGA. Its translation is CSAKKEPSGGR. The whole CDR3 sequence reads CSAKKEPSGGRAFF.

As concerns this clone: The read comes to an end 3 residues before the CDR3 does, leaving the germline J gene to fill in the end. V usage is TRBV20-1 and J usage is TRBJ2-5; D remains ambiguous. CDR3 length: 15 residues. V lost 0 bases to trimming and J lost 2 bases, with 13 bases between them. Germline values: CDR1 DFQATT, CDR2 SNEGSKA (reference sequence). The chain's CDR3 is CSARDRRATQETQYF. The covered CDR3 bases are TGCAGTGCTAGAGATAGAAGGGCAACTCAAGAGACC.

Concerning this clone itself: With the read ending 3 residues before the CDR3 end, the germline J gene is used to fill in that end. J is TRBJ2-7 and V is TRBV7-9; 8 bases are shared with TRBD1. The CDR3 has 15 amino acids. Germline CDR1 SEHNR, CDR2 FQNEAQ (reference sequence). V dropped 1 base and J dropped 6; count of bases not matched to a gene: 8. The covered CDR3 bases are TGTGCCAGCAGCTTAGTCGGACAGGGAATCGCCGAG. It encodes CASSLVGQGIAE. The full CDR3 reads CASSLVGQGIAEQYF.

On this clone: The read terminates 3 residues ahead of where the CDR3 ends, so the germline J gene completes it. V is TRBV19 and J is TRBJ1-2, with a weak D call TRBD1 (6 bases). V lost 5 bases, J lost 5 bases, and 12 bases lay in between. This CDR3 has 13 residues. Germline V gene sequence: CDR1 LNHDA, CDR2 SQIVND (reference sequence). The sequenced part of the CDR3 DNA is TGTGCCAGTAGTGGACAGTCAAGGTATGGC. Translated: CASSGQSRYG. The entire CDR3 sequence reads CASSGQSRYGYTF.

CDR3 DNA (partial): TGCGCCAGCAGTCGTGCCGGGACAGGGGGAACCGGGGAG. Protein: CASSRAGTGGTGE. The full CDR3 reads CASSRAGTGGTGELFF. The chain joins TRBV5-1 to TRBJ2-2, with 11 bases fitting TRBD1. Read sequence stops 3 residues before the CDR3 end, and the germline J gene provides the missing end. V lost 5 bases and J lost 5; bases outside the gene matches: 8. The CDR3 has 16 amino acids. Germline loops: CDR1 SGHRS, CDR2 YFSETQ.

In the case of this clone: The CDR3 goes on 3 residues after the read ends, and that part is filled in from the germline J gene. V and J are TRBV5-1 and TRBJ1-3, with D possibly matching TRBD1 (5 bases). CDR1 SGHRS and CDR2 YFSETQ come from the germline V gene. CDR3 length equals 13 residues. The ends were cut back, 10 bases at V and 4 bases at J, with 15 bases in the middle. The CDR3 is CASWGRGGNTIYF. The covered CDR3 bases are TGCGCCTCCTGGGGACGGGGGGGAAACACC.

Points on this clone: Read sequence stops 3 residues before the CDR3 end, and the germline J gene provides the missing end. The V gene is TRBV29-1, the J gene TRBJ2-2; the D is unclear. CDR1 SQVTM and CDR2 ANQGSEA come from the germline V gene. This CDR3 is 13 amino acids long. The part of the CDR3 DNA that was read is TGCAGCGTCCTACAGTCCTTGGGTGAAAAG. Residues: CSVLQSLGEK. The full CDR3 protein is CSVLQSLGEKLFF.